There are a few counts of the clone carrying this T cell receptor beta chain. These data are taken from a study of regulatory T cells in long-lasting Graves disease. The time point denotes: newly diagnosed GD, antithyroid drugs for less than 3 months. Generation of the TCR library employed RNA extracted from PBMCs. Under American Thyroid Association guidelines, Graves' disease was diagnosed. V was shortened by 5 bases and J by 3 bases, with 10 bases between the two germline ends. The length of the CDR3 is 13 residues. Both iRepertoire HTBI primers and Arm-PCR of CDR3 regions were used to build the TCR beta libraries. TCRdb itself ran the multiplex PCR reads through MiXCR, one entry per CDR3 protein. The sample holds just over 600,000 distinct CDR3 sequences, under 20% seen once. These data were also filed under a second study, of T cells in Graves' hyperthyroidism and ophthalmopathy. That work contributes: Most clonotypes expanded in thyroid above 0.001 were likewise present in blood.

The chain is built from TRBV12-3 or TRBV12-4 and TRBJ1-1, with D possibly matching TRBD1 (5 bases). The TCR was taken from a woman under 40 with Graves disease. Sequencing used peripheral blood mononuclear cells (PBMCs), obtained at new diagnosis, from a patient treated with antithyroid drugs. CDR3 amino acids: CASSVQVDTEAFF. The CDR3 DNA reads as TGTGCCAGCAGTGTACAGGTGGACACTGAAGCTTTCTTT.